This T cell receptor beta chain derives from a study of OX40 agonist ivuxolimab in advanced cancers. Across the study: Of mixed ages from about 20 to 80 and averaging about 56 years, the group was about 80% male. Past anti-PD-1, anti-PD-L1 or anti-CTLA-4 therapy was accepted, and around 40% had received some. In three patients, partial responses were observed, one with hepatocellular carcinoma and two with cutaneous melanoma.

Libraries were prepared by immunoSEQ multiplex PCR; TCRdb keeps only in-frame clonotypes and omits some of them. This table holds tens of thousands of clones, approximately 92% found once. The CDR3 contains 15 residues. CDR1 SGHDT and CDR2 YYEEEE come from the germline V gene. V was clipped by 3 bases and J by 4 bases, with 13 bases between them. A word on this clone: What it recognizes is unknown.

Study results and limitations: More expanded clones were seen, on average, in CD8+ T cells than in CD4+.

The chain employs TRBV5-6 and TRBJ1-4; a possible D gene is TRBD1 (5 bases). This receptor was identified in an adult with an advanced solid tumor such as melanoma, head and neck, liver or kidney cancer. Sample: CD4+ or CD8+ T cells sorted from blood, taken in a trial of the OX40 agonist ivuxolimab. The CDR3, as DNA: TGTGCCAGCAGCTCCCGACGGGGACTTAATGAAAAACTGTTTTTT. Translated: CASSSRRGLNEKLFF.